This TCR beta chain was observed in a study of identical twins. General study findings and limits: Zero-insertion analyses were open to partial confounding by invariant MAIT and iNKT cells.

On this clonotype itself: The antigen is unknown.

This CDR3 spans 16 amino acids. Germline V CDR1 and CDR2: MNHEY, SVGEGT. Germline trimming cut 0 bases from V and 9 bases from J; bases unmatched to any gene: 8. The cDNA had a unique molecular identifier and a template-switch universal primer site. MiXCR, applied by TCRdb to the 5' RACE reads, yields one record per CDR3 protein. Of 200,000 to 300,000 distinct CDR3 sequences listed, 7.5% are singletons. These same data were also listed under a study on yellow fever vaccine responses in identical twins. That source notes: Among the twins, the vaccine T cell response reportedly seemed partly convergent and partly personalized.

The receptor was derived from a woman between 18 and 29 years old in good health. V and J are TRBV6-2 or TRBV6-3 and TRBJ2-1, with 10 bases matching TRBD2. What was sequenced was CD8+ T cells sorted from blood. The CDR3 loop reads CASSYSRLAGDGEQFF. The CDR3 bases are TGTGCCAGCAGTTACTCCCGGCTAGCGGGAGATGGTGAGCAGTTCTTC.